This record covers a single T cell receptor (beta chain). What it recognizes is unknown. This sample stems from a study of T-cell reconstitution after alpha-beta-depleted transplantation in children. Preparing the TCRbeta library involved the use of unique molecular identifiers. MiXCR was run by TCRdb on the PCR reads, yielding one entry per CDR3 protein. Seen here are around 300,000 distinct CDR3 sequences, around 25% observed once, and the top ten hold approximately 10%. The CDR3 totals 15 residues. In germline, CDR1 is LGHDT, CDR2 YNNKEL (reference sequence). The V and J ends lost 4 bases and 3 bases, in that order; junction bases with no gene match: 5. Study results and caveats: It was newly produced T cells that mostly accounted for T-cell counts and diversity one year after transplant.

The sequencing here drew on PBMCs, mostly from graft donor cells, taken 180 days after TCRalphabeta/CD19-depleted stem cell transplant. This clonotype was sampled from a male patient between 10 and 17 years old who had a stem cell transplant for acute lymphoblastic leukemia, so the T cells may come from the graft donor. V is TRBV3-1 and J is TRBJ2-2; 7 bases line up with TRBD2. CDR3 bases: TGTGCCAGCAGCCCGATAGCGGGTGACACCGGGGAGCTGTTTTTT. It is translated as CASSPIAGDTGELFF.